This T cell receptor beta chain appears in the sequencing data of a study of long-term antiretroviral therapy in people with HIV. At the survey level, the v3.0 immunoSEQ assay was run. Some clones are missing from TCRdb's copy, which holds only in-frame ones; the method was immunoSEQ multiplex PCR. Of about 6,700 clones in the sample, just under 75% are singletons; the top ten hold around 6.9%. Study-level findings and limits: Repertoires with HIV possessed tighter CDR3 length spans than those of controls. The study collected no data on ART adherence, viral resistance or therapy changes.

With respect to this clone: Its target is not known. One end of the junction does not line up with germline, which may come from a read error.

The sample consisted of unsorted PBMCs, taken 0.1 years before starting antiretroviral therapy. This clonotype was sampled from a man aged 18 to 35 with HIV.

Written as DNA, the CDR3 is TGTGCTAGCAGCTTAATCAGCGGGGGTGGCGGTACGCAGTATTTT. Translating it yields CASSLISGGGGTQYF. The chain uses TRBV7-7 and TRBJ2-3, with 8 bases aligning to TRBD2. Germline CDR1 reads SSHAT; CDR2 reads FNYEAQ (reference sequence). The CDR3 length is 15 residues.